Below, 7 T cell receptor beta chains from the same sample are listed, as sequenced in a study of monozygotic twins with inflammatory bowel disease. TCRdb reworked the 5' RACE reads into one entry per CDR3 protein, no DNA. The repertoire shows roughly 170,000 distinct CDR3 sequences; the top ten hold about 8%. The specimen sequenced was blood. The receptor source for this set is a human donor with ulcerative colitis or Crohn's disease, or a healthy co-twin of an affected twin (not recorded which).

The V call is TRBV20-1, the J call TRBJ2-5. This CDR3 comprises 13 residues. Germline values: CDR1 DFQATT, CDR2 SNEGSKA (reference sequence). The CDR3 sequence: CSARRPAKETQYF.

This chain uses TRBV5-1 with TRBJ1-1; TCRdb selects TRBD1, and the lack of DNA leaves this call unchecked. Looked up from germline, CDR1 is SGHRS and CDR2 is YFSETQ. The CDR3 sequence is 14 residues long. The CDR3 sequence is CASSLAPGETEAFF.

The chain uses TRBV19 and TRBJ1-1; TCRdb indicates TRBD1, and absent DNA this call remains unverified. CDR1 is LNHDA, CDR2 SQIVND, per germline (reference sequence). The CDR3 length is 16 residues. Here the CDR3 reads CASSYLPGQRNTEAFF.

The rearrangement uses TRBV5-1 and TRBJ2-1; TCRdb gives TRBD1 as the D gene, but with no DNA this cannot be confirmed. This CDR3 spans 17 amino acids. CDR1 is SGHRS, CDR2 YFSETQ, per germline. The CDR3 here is CASSQDRGGGSYNEQFF.

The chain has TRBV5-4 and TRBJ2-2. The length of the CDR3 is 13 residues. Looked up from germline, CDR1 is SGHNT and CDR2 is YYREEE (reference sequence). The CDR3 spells CASSLASFGELFF.

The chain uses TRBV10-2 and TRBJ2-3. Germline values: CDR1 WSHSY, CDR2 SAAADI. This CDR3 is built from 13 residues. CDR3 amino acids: CASSEGVADTQYF.

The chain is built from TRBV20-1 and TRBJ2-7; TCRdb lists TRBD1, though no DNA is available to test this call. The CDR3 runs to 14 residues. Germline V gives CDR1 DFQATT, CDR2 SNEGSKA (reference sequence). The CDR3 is CSARGQKSSYEQYF.